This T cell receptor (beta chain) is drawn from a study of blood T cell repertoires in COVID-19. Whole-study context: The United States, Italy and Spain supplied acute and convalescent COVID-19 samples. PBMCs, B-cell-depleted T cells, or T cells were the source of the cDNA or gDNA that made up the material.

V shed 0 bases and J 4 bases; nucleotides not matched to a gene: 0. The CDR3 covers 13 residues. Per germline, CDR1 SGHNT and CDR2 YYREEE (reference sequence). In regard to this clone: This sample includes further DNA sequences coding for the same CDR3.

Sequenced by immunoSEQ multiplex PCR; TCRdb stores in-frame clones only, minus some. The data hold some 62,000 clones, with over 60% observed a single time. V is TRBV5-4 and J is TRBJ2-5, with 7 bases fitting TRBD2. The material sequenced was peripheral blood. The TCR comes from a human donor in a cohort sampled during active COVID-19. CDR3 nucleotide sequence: TGTGCCAGCAGCTTGGCGGGGGGAGAGACCCAGTACTTC. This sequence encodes CASSLAGGETQYF. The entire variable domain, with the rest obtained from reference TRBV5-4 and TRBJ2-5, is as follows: ETGVTQSPTHLIKTRGQQVTLRCSSQSGHNTVSWYQQALGQGPQFIFQYYREEENGRGNFPPRFSGLQFPNYSSELNVNALELDDSALYLCASSLAGGETQYFGPGTRLLVL.